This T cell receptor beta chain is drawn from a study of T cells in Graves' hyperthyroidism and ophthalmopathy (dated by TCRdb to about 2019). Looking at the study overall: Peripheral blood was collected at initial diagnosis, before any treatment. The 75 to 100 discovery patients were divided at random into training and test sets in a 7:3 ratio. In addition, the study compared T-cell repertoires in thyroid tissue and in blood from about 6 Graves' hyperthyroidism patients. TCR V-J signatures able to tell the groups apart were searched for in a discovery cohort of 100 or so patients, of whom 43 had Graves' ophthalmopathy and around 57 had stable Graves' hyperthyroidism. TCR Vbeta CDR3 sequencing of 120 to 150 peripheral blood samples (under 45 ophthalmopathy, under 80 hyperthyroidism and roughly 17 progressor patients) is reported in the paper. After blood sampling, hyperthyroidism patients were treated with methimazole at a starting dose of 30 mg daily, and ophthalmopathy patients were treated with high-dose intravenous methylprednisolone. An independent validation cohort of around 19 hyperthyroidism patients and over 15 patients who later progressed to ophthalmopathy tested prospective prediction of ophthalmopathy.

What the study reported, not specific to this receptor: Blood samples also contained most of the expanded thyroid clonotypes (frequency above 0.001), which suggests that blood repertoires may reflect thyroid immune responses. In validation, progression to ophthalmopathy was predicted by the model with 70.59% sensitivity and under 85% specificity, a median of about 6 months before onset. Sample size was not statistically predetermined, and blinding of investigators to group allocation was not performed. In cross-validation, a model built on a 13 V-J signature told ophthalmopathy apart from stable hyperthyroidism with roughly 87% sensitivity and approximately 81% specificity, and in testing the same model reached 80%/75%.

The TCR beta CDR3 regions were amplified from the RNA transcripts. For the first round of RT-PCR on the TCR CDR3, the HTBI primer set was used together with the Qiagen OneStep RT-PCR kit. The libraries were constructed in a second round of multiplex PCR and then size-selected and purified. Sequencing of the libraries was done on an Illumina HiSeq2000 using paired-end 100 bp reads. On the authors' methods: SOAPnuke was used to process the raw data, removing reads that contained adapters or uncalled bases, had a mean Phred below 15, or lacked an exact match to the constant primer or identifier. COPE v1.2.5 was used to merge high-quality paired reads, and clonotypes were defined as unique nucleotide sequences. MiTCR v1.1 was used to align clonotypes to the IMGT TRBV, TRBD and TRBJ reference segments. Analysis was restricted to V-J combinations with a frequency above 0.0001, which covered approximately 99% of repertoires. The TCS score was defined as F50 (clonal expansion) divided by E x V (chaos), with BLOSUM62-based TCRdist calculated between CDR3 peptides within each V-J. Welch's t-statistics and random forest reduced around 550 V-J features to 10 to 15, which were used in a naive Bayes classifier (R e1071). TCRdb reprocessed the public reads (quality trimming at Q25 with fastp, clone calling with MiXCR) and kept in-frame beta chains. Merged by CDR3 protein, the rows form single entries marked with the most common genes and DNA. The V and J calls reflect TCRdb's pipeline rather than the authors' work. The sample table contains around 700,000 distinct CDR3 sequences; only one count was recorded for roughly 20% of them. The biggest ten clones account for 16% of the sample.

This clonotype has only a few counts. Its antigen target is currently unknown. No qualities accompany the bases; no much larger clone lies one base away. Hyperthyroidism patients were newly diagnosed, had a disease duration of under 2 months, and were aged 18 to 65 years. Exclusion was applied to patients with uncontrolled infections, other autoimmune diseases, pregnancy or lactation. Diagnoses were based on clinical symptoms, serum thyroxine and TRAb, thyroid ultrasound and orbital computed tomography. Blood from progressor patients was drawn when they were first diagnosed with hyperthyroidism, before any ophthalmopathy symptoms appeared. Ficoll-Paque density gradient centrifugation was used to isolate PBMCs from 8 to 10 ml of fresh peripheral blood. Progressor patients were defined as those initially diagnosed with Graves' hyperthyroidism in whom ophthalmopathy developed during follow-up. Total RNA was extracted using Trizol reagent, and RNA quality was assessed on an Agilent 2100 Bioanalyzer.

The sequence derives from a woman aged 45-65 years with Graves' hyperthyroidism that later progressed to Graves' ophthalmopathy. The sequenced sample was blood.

The DNA sequence is as follows: TGTGCCAGCAGCTTGGACCCGTTGGGGTTGGGCTCCTACAATGAGCAGTTCTTC. Its protein product is CASSLDPLGLGSYNEQFF. In this chain, TRBV5-4 is recombined with TRBJ2-1; confidence is insufficient to name the D gene. V gives up 0 bases and J gives up 0 bases, and the segment between their germline ends measures 16 bases. The cysteine opens and the phenylalanine closes a CDR3 of 18 amino acids. The read is trimmed to its CDR3 DNA, 54 bases read in frame from base 1. Taken from the germline V gene (reference sequence), the CDR1 and CDR2 loops are SGHNT and YYREEE.